This passage covers 23 T cell receptor beta chains from one sample sequenced in a study of memory CD4+ T cells and cytomegalovirus serostatus. TCRdb's copy holds only in-frame clones and misses some; the assay was immunoSEQ multiplex PCR. The sample includes tens of thousands of clones, around 78% of them seen just once. The sort gate was single viable CD3+CD4+CD8-CD45RO+ cells for memory CD4+ T cells. Material: memory CD4+ T cells from blood. The receptors here all came from an adult in good health and CMV-seronegative.

The table lists this clone with a few counts. The genes are TRBV5-4 and TRBJ1-2; possibly TRBD1 for D (5 bases). The CDR3 is 15 residues long. V lost 0 bases to trimming and J lost 1 base, with 10 bases between them. In germline, CDR1 is SGHNT, CDR2 YYREEE (reference sequence). In DNA form, the CDR3 reads TGTGCCAGCAGCTTGGGGGGGGAGGTTAACTATGGCTACACCTTC. This gives the protein CASSLGGEVNYGYTF.

This clone has only a few counts. The chain employs TRBV29-1 and TRBJ1-3; D not certain. The CDR3 is 13 amino acids. Trimming left V 3 bases short and J 0 bases short, with 6 bases between. The V gene's germline CDR1 is SQVTM and CDR2 ANQGSEA. CDR3 residues: CSVETDSGNTIYF. CDR3 bases: TGCAGCGTTGAGACGGACTCTGGAAACACCATATATTTT.

V is TRBV2 and J is TRBJ1-5; D might be TRBD1 (5 bases). Germline CDR1 and CDR2: SNHLY and FYNNEI. The CDR3 has 15 amino acids. Trimming removed 7 bases at V and 0 bases at J, with 13 bases between. CDR3 sequence (DNA): TGTGCCAGCAAAGCTGACAGCCATAGCAATCAGCCCCAGCATTTT. Its protein product is CASKADSHSNQPQHF.

The rearrangement joins TRBV10-2 to TRBJ1-1, with TRBD1 as a possible D gene (6 bases). The V end was cut by 4 bases, the J end by 8 bases, with 11 bases between. Germline CDR1 reads WSHSY; CDR2 reads SAAADI. This CDR3 has 12 residues. CDR3 region: CASSVGTSEAFF. The CDR3 DNA is TGCGCCAGCAGTGTAGGGACATCAGAAGCTTTCTTT.

J is TRBJ1-2 and V is TRBV30; D is unclear. Germline V gives CDR1 GTSNPN, CDR2 SVGIG (reference sequence). The CDR3 runs 13 residues. Between the trimmed V and J ends, which lost 2 bases and 6 bases, there was a span of 13 bases. CDR3: CAWSPRRDHGYTF. In DNA form, the CDR3 reads TGTGCCTGGAGTCCTCGGAGAGACCATGGCTACACCTTC.

This clone is labeled as medium-sized. This chain joins TRBV6-4 and TRBJ1-2; weak D call: TRBD1 (5 bases). Trimming left V 2 bases short and J 1 base short, with 5 bases between. The germline V gene has CDR1 MRHNA and CDR2 SNTAGT. The CDR3 extends over 13 amino acids. CDR3 sequence (DNA): TGTGCCAGCAGTGACAGGGGTAACTATGGCTACACCTTC. Encoded protein: CASSDRGNYGYTF.

This chain uses TRBV15 with TRBJ1-2, with D perhaps TRBD1 (5 bases). The CDR3 loop spans 16 amino acids. Germline V gene lookup returns CDR1 LNHNV and CDR2 YYDKDF (reference sequence). V was cut by 0 bases and J by 5 bases, with 16 bases left in between. The CDR3 protein is CATSREPSRVPYGYTF. In DNA form, the CDR3 reads TGTGCCACCAGCAGAGAGCCATCCAGGGTGCCGTATGGCTACACCTTC.

The chain links TRBV28 to TRBJ1-1; 7 bases are shared with TRBD1. This CDR3 is built from 19 residues. Germline CDR1 and CDR2: MDHEN and SYDVKM. V shed 1 base and J 0 bases; nucleotides not matched to a gene: 14. In DNA, the CDR3 is TGTGCCAGCAGTTTATTTTTAGGGACAGAGCGTTGGGTGAACACTGAAGCTTTCTTT. It specifies CASSLFLGTERWVNTEAFF.

This clone was seen only a few times. V is TRBV6-6 and J is TRBJ1-2; D is uncertain. Trimming took 7 bases from V and 2 from J, leaving 11 bases between them. The CDR3 is 13 amino acids. Germline V gene sequence: CDR1 MNHNY, CDR2 SVGAGI (reference sequence). In DNA form, the CDR3 reads TGTGCCAGCACCTCAGTCTTCAACTATGGCTACACCTTC. It yields the protein CASTSVFNYGYTF.

V usage is TRBV6-6 and J usage is TRBJ1-3, with TRBD1 matching over 8 bases. In germline, CDR1 is MNHNY, CDR2 SVGAGI (reference sequence). The CDR3 extends over 15 amino acids. The V segment lost 4 bases and the J segment 4 bases; nucleotides outside the gene matches: 6. In DNA, the CDR3 is TGTGCCAGCAGTTCGATCAGGGGGCTCGGAAACACCATATATTTT. Protein product: CASSSIRGLGNTIYF.

V usage is TRBV28 and J usage is TRBJ2-5, with D perhaps matching TRBD1 (5 bases). Looked up from germline, CDR1 is MDHEN and CDR2 is SYDVKM. CDR3 length: 15 amino acids. V gave up 3 bases and J gave up 4 bases, with 15 bases separating them. The CDR3 sequence is CASSFGLGAGETQYF. CDR3 coding DNA: TGTGCCAGCAGTTTCGGGTTAGGGGCAGGAGAGACCCAGTACTTC. The full variable domain, with the rest looked up from reference TRBV28 and TRBJ2-5, is DVKVTQSSRYLVKRTGEKVFLECVQDMDHENMFWYRQDPGLGLRLIYFSYDVKMKEKGDIPEGYSVSREKKERFSLILESASTNQTSMYLCASSFGLGAGETQYFGPGTRLLVL.

The chain uses TRBV7-9 and TRBJ2-7; TRBD2 agrees at 12 bases. The CDR3 consists of 16 residues. Germline V gene sequence: CDR1 SEHNR, CDR2 FQNEAQ (reference sequence). Germline trimming cut 5 bases from V and 0 bases from J; bases unmatched to any gene: 5. DNA for the CDR3: TGTGCCAGCAGCAAGACTAGCGGGGGAAGCTCCTACGAGCAGTACTTC. Residues: CASSKTSGGSSYEQYF.

The rearrangement links TRBV30 to TRBJ2-2, with TRBD2 matching 15 bases. The germline gives CDR1 GTSNPN, CDR2 SVGIG (reference sequence). V shed 7 bases and J 5 bases; nucleotides not matched to a gene: 8. The CDR3 covers 16 residues. CDR3 sequence: CASNPGLAGGTGELFF. The CDR3 coding sequence is TGTGCCTCCAACCCCGGACTAGCGGGGGGGACCGGGGAGCTGTTTTTT.

The chain links TRBV6-6 to TRBJ2-4, with 10 bases aligning to TRBD1. V gave up 4 bases and J gave up 7 bases; unmatched junction bases: 10. Germline CDR1 reads MNHNY; CDR2 reads SVGAGI (reference sequence). The CDR3 consists of 16 residues. CDR3 residues: CASSSLPGGQGNIQYF. The CDR3 DNA reads as TGTGCCAGCAGTTCACTTCCAGGGGGACAGGGGAACATTCAGTACTTC.

The genes are TRBV28 and TRBJ1-4; 7 bases match TRBD1. Germline CDR1 MDHEN, CDR2 SYDVKM. This CDR3 is 14 amino acids long. The junction had 15 bases not matched to a gene; V was cut back by 8 bases and J by 12 bases. The CDR3 is CASGLQGGFEELFF. The CDR3 coding sequence is TGTGCCAGCGGATTGCAGGGGGGATTCGAGGAACTGTTTTTT.

This chain joins TRBV5-6 and TRBJ2-6; D not certain. The length of the CDR3 is 15 residues. V lost 4 bases, J lost 0 bases, and 8 bases lay in between. CDR1 and CDR2 from the germline V gene are SGHDT and YYEEEE. CDR3 loop: CASSLGFSGANVLTF. In DNA, the CDR3 is TGTGCCAGCAGCCTAGGGTTCTCTGGGGCCAACGTCCTGACTTTC.

The genes are TRBV5-1 and TRBJ1-1; maybe TRBD1 (5 bases). V was cut by 6 bases and J by 0 bases, with 18 bases left in between. The CDR3 is made up of 16 amino acids. In germline, CDR1 is SGHRS, CDR2 YFSETQ. The CDR3: CASKLSPEGLNTEAFF. The DNA of the CDR3 is TGCGCCAGCAAGCTTTCGCCTGAGGGGTTGAACACTGAAGCTTTCTTT.

Concerning this clone itself: A read error may produce the germline difference seen at one junction end. The rearrangement uses TRBV30 and TRBJ1-5, with D possibly matching TRBD1 (5 bases). This CDR3 region has 15 residues. CDR1 GTSNPN and CDR2 SVGIG come from the germline V gene (reference sequence). For the CDR3, the DNA is TGTGACTGGAGTGAGGGCGGGGGAAGGAATCAGCCCCAGCATTTT. Translated: CDWSEGGGRNQPQHF.

The chain recombines TRBV6-5 with TRBJ1-6; no definite D call. Germline V CDR1 and CDR2: MNHEY, SVGAGI. Trimming shortened V by 4 bases and J by 7 bases, and 14 bases separated the two germline ends. CDR3 length equals 15 residues. This chain's CDR3 is CASSSDGRVNSPLHF. DNA for the CDR3: TGTGCCAGCAGTTCGGACGGGAGGGTGAATTCACCCCTCCACTTT.

This chain links TRBV5-5 with TRBJ1-1, with TRBD1 matching 8 bases. The CDR3 consists of 14 residues. The germline V gene has CDR1 SGHKS and CDR2 YYEKEE (reference sequence). Trimming removed 3 bases from V and 5 bases from J; junction bases left unmatched: 6. The CDR3 here is CASSWDTGGTEAFF. The DNA of the CDR3 is TGTGCCAGCAGCTGGGATACAGGGGGAACTGAAGCTTTCTTT.

This clone was counted once. The chain has TRBV5-1 and TRBJ2-5; D possibly matches TRBD1 or TRBD2 (5 bases each). The CDR3 totals 15 residues. V was cut by 5 bases and J by 2 bases, with 16 bases left in between. Germline V gives CDR1 SGHRS, CDR2 YFSETQ. The DNA of the CDR3 is TGCGCCAGCAGTCCCCTTCTGGGACCGCAAGAGACCCAGTACTTC. Translating it yields CASSPLLGPQETQYF.

This clone appeared many times. The rearrangement joins TRBV19 to TRBJ1-6; D gene unclear. The CDR3 runs 13 residues. Per germline, CDR1 LNHDA and CDR2 SQIVND (reference sequence). V shed 5 bases and J shed 8 bases, with 10 bases lying between them. The CDR3 protein is CASSLRKDSPLHF. CDR3 coding DNA: TGTGCCAGTAGTCTGCGTAAAGATTCACCCCTCCACTTT.

V is TRBV7-8 and J is TRBJ1-1, with D possibly being TRBD1 (5 bases). CDR3 length equals 15 residues. V dropped 1 base and J dropped 6 bases, with 15 bases sitting between them. Germline V gives CDR1 SGHVS, CDR2 FQNEAQ. CDR3 nucleotides: TGTGCCAGCAGCTTAGTGGGCAGGGATGGGTCTGAAGCTTTCTTT. It encodes CASSLVGRDGSEAFF.